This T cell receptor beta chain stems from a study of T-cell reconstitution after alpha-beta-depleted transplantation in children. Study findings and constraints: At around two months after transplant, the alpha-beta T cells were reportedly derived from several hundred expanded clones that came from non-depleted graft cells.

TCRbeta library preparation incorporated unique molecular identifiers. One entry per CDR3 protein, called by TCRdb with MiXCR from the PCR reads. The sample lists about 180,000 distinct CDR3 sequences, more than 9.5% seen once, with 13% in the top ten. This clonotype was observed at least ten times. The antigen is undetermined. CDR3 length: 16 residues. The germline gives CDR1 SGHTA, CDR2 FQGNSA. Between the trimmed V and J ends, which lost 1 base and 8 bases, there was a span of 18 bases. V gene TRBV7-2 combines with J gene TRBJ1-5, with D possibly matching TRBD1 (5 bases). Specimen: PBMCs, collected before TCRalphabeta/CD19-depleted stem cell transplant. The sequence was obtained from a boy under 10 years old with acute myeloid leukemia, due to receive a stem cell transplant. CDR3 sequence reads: CASSLDGAGLSEPQHF. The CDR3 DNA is TGTGCCAGCAGCTTAGATGGGGCAGGGTTAAGTGAGCCCCAGCATTTT.